This TCR beta chain emerged from a study of control samples from healthy donors and cancer patients. Generated by immunoSEQ multiplex PCR, the TCRdb table keeps only in-frame clones and is missing some. The table records 150,000 to 200,000 clones, 85% to 95% of them present only once. From germline, CDR1 is ENHRY and CDR2 SYGVKD. The CDR3 length is 16 residues. Trimming cost V 7 bases and J 0 bases, with 13 bases left between them. This rearrangement joins TRBV10-3 to TRBJ2-6; D is possibly TRBD1 (6 bases). Source material: blood. This clonotype originated in a woman aged 40 to 55 in good health. The CDR3 sequence is CAITRQVYSGANVLTF. CDR3 sequence (DNA): TGTGCCATCACCAGACAGGTTTACTCTGGGGCCAACGTCCTGACTTTC.